A selection of T cell receptor beta chains follows, all from one sample in a study of blood T cell repertoires in COVID-19. This table comes from immunoSEQ multiplex PCR, and its TCRdb copy is limited to in-frame clones, with some not included. The sample lists approximately 300,000 clones; roughly 86% were seen once. Material for sequencing was PBMCs or T cells enriched from blood (not recorded which). These receptors were collected from a woman aged 18 to 35 who had recovered from COVID-19. Each CDR3 is given with its conserved first and last residue. Each record gives: V gene, clone size, J gene, CDR3 protein. The size of a clone is reported for some rows only, either as once, few or many, or as a class for expanded clones.

V gene: TRBV20-1
clone size: .
J gene: TRBJ2-7
CDR3 protein: CSASRLAGVSYEQYF

V gene: TRBV30
clone size: .
J gene: TRBJ1-1
CDR3 protein: CAWRSGKEAFF

V gene: TRBV7-2
clone size: .
J gene: TRBJ2-2
CDR3 protein: CASKTQSGANTGELFF

V gene: TRBV11-3
clone size: .
J gene: TRBJ2-7
CDR3 protein: CASSLVRSEQYF

V gene: TRBV5-1
clone size: .
J gene: TRBJ2-1
CDR3 protein: CASSSGLAMNEQFF

V gene: TRBV6-5
clone size: few
J gene: TRBJ2-2
CDR3 protein: CASSYEGFPGELFF

V gene: TRBV9
clone size: .
J gene: TRBJ2-1
CDR3 protein: CASSVTGALYNEQFF

V gene: TRBV19
clone size: .
J gene: TRBJ1-5
CDR3 protein: CASRRASNQPQHF

V gene: TRBV19
clone size: .
J gene: TRBJ2-1
CDR3 protein: CASSISGRGYNEQFF

V gene: TRBV19
clone size: .
J gene: TRBJ2-1
CDR3 protein: CASSHTSGRQANEQFF

V gene: TRBV6-4
clone size: .
J gene: TRBJ2-3
CDR3 protein: CASSAAGGADTQYF

V gene: TRBV7-2
clone size: .
J gene: TRBJ2-2
CDR3 protein: CASSFRLVNTGELFF

V gene: TRBV19
clone size: .
J gene: TRBJ1-1
CDR3 protein: CASTTGGARTEAFF

V gene: TRBV27
clone size: .
J gene: TRBJ1-2
CDR3 protein: CASSLRLLQLQGNYGYTF

V gene: TRBV5-4
clone size: .
J gene: TRBJ2-7
CDR3 protein: CASSRDYEQYF

V gene: TRBV6-6
clone size: few
J gene: TRBJ1-2
CDR3 protein: CASIGGLVHGYTF

V gene: TRBV19
clone size: .
J gene: TRBJ2-3
CDR3 protein: CASRTSGSITDTQYF

V gene: TRBV5-1
clone size: .
J gene: TRBJ2-1
CDR3 protein: CASSQGTGISNEQFF

V gene: TRBV2
clone size: .
J gene: TRBJ2-2
CDR3 protein: CASSEFEANTGELFF

V gene: TRBV10-3
clone size: .
J gene: TRBJ1-3
CDR3 protein: CAISVQNSGNTIYF

V gene: TRBV3-1/TRBV3-2
clone size: .
J gene: TRBJ2-5
CDR3 protein: CASSQDGGRETQYF

V gene: TRBV20-1
clone size: .
J gene: TRBJ2-3
CDR3 protein: CRQGTDTQYF

V gene: TRBV10-3
clone size: .
J gene: TRBJ1-2
CDR3 protein: CAISGNRDRGLGYTF

V gene: TRBV2
clone size: .
J gene: TRBJ2-2
CDR3 protein: CASSAVQGELFF

V gene: TRBV7-2
clone size: few
J gene: TRBJ2-7
CDR3 protein: CASSWTSGGAYEQYF

V gene: TRBV15
clone size: .
J gene: TRBJ2-3
CDR3 protein: CATSPILAGGPPTDTQYF

V gene: TRBV27
clone size: few
J gene: TRBJ1-5
CDR3 protein: CASRLTGFSNQPQHF

V gene: TRBV18
clone size: .
J gene: TRBJ1-5
CDR3 protein: CASSPSAGWREIF

V gene: TRBV7-9
clone size: .
J gene: TRBJ2-7
CDR3 protein: CASSSAGTSGSYEQYF

V gene: TRBV7-3
clone size: .
J gene: TRBJ2-5
CDR3 protein: CASSRDSQETQYF

V gene: TRBV4-1
clone size: once
J gene: TRBJ2-3
CDR3 protein: CASSQGAASTDTQYF

V gene: TRBV15
clone size: .
J gene: TRBJ2-1
CDR3 protein: CATSRLSSPGTSIYNEQFF